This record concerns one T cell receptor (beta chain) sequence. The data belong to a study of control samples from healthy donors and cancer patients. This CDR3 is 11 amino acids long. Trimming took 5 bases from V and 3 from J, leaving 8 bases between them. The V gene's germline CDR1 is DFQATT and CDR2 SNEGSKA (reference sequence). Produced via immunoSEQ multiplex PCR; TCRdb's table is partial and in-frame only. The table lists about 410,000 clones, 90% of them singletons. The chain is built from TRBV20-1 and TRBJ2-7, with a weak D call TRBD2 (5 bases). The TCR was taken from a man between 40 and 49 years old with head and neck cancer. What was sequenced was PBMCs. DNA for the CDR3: TGCAGTGCTGAACTAGGCTACGAGCAGTACTTC. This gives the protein CSAELGYEQYF.